This TCR beta chain was found in a study of neurological immune-mediated disorders. Findings of the study overall: The most TCR clonal expansion was seen in HTLV-1-associated myelopathy, and the least was seen in multiple sclerosis, which fell below healthy controls.

The time point is: longitudinal time-point 2. Germline CDR1 reads SEHNR; CDR2 reads FQNEAQ (reference sequence). CDR3 length: 13 residues. J was trimmed by 7 bases and V by 5 bases; bases with no gene match: 3. This clonotype was observed many times. Its antigen is currently unknown. 5'RACE with 10-nucleotide random UMIs generated the cDNA. TCRdb itself ran the 5' RACE reads through MiXCR, one entry per CDR3 protein. Here the sample spans some 49,000 distinct CDR3 sequences, around 13% being singletons. The source of this sequence is a male donor with HTLV-1-associated myelopathy (HAM/TSP). The chain joins TRBV7-9 to TRBJ2-7, with 12 nucleotides matching TRBD1. The sample taken for sequencing was PBMCs. CDR3 nucleotide sequence: TGTGCCAGCAGCGGGGACAGGGGGCATGAGCAGTACTTC. Translating gives CASSGDRGHEQYF.